The 10 T cell receptor beta chains in this list originate from one sample, sequenced in a study. TCRdb recomputed calls from the 5' RACE reads with MiXCR, one row per CDR3 protein. The sample has 55,000 to 70,000 distinct CDR3 sequences, roughly 28% seen once. Sequencing input: tumor-infiltrating memory CD4+ T cells sorted from the breast tumor. Sample subset: memory CD4+ T cells, CD4+CD45RO+CD25-. The origin of the receptors is a female donor with breast cancer.

This clonotype was picked up a small number of times. This may come from a read error, since a much larger clone is one base off. This chain joins TRBV7-2 and TRBJ1-1; D call uncertain. This CDR3 has 13 residues. Germline CDR1 reads SGHTA; CDR2 reads FQGNSA. Trimming took off 4 bases at V and 5 bases at J, with 11 bases between the two ends. The CDR3 region has the DNA TGTGCCAGCAGCTCCACGTATGGGACTGAAGCTTTCTTT. Encoded protein: CASSSTYGTEAFF.

The chain couples TRBV6-6 to TRBJ1-2, with 10 bases matching TRBD1. Germline V gives CDR1 MNHNY, CDR2 SVGAGI (reference sequence). J was trimmed by 7 bases and V by 6 bases; bases with no gene match: 8. This CDR3 region has 14 residues. The CDR3 nucleotides read TGTGCCAGCAGACTACCGGGACAGGGGTTTGGCTACACCTTC. Its protein is CASRLPGQGFGYTF.

This chain connects TRBV4-3 to TRBJ1-1; D perhaps matches TRBD1 (6 bases). Trimming shortened V by 1 base and J by 9 bases, and 9 bases separated the two germline ends. Germline V gives CDR1 LGHNA, CDR2 YSLEER. This CDR3 region has 12 residues. CDR3: CASSQAGTKAFF. The CDR3 region has the DNA TGCGCCAGCAGCCAAGCCGGGACAAAAGCTTTCTTT.

The chain recombines TRBV5-1 with TRBJ1-2; possible D gene TRBD1, 5 bases. Germline V gene sequence: CDR1 SGHRS, CDR2 YFSETQ. Trimming cost V 4 bases and J 8 bases, with 18 bases left between them. This CDR3 has 14 amino acids. The CDR3 reads CASSPGGGTYGYTF. CDR3 coding DNA: TGCGCCAGCAGCCCTGGAGGAGGGACCTACGGCTACACCTTC.

This clonotype was detected a few times. This chain uses TRBV6-2 or TRBV6-3 with TRBJ1-2, with D tentatively TRBD1 (5 bases). Trimming pared 6 bases from V and 8 bases from J, leaving 19 bases between. Germline V lookup: CDR1 MNHEY, CDR2 SVGEGT. The CDR3 loop spans 14 amino acids. Written as DNA, the CDR3 is TGTGCCAGCAGCTCAACCGGGACGCAAGCCGGCTACACCTTC. Its translation: CASSSTGTQAGYTF.

This clonotype was counted between two and nine times. The rearrangement links TRBV20-1 to TRBJ1-4; 8 bases are shared with TRBD1. This CDR3 spans 14 amino acids. Germline lookup yields CDR1 DFQATT and CDR2 SNEGSKA (reference sequence). Trimming took 3 bases from V and 8 from J; bases not matched to a gene: 8. The CDR3 sequence is CSASGTGKGEKLFF. Here the CDR3 DNA reads TGCAGTGCTAGTGGGACAGGAAAGGGGGAAAAACTGTTTTTT.

In its sample, this clonotype was seen a few times. This chain connects TRBV11-2 to TRBJ2-3, with 8 bases fitting TRBD2. Trimming took 0 bases from V and 2 from J; bases not matched to a gene: 4. In germline, CDR1 is SGHAT, CDR2 FQNNGV. This CDR3 has 16 residues. As DNA, the CDR3 is TGTGCCAGCAGCTTAGAAGGGACTAGTCACACAGATACGCAGTATTTT. As protein: CASSLEGTSHTDTQYF.

About this clonotype itself: The junction does not match germline at one end; this may be a read error. The chain couples TRBV5-1 to TRBJ2-7; 8 bases are a match to TRBD1. The CDR3 spans 14 residues. The germline V gene encodes CDR1 SGHRS and CDR2 YFSETQ. The chain's CDR3 is CTSSLQGESYEQYF. The CDR3 bases are TGCACCAGCAGCTTACAGGGGGAATCCTACGAGCAGTACTTC. Full variable domain (remainder filled in from reference TRBV5-1 and TRBJ2-7): KAGVTQTPRYLIKTRGQQVTLSCSPISGHRSVSWYQQTPGQGLQFLFEYFSETQRNKGNFPGRFSGRQFSNSRSEMNVSTLELGDSALYLCTSSLQGESYEQYFGPGTRLTVT.

The chain is built from TRBV30 and TRBJ1-6; D is undetermined. Germline values: CDR1 GTSNPN, CDR2 SVGIG (reference sequence). V shed 4 bases and J shed 9 bases, with 13 bases lying between them. The CDR3 consists of 13 residues. The CDR3 DNA reads TGTGCCTGGACCACGTGGGTTGGTTCACCCCTCCACTTT. It translates to CAWTTWVGSPLHF. Full variable domain (missing parts from reference TRBV30 and TRBJ1-6): SQTIHQWPATLVQPVGSPLSLECTVEGTSNPNLYWYRQAAGRGLQLLFYSVGIGQISSEVPQNLSASRPQDRQFILSSKKLLLSDSGFYLCAWTTWVGSPLHFGNGTRLTVT.

The V and J genes are TRBV12-3 or TRBV12-4 and TRBJ2-1, with D possibly TRBD2 on 6 matching bases. The CDR3 is 15 residues long. The V end was cut by 3 bases, the J end by 2 bases, with 11 bases between. CDR3: CASSFGGTPYNEQFF. In DNA form, the CDR3 reads TGTGCCAGCAGTTTCGGCGGGACCCCCTACAATGAGCAGTTCTTC.